The 13 T cell receptor beta chains reported below all come from one sample, sequenced in a study of T cell repertoires in cytomegalovirus infection. TCRdb fed the reads into MiXCR, producing one record per CDR3 protein. The table lists around 630,000 distinct CDR3 sequences, roughly 26% of them singletons. The sample comprised CD8+ T cells from PBMCs. The source of these receptors is a human donor in good health (CMV status not recorded). Some clones in this sample may be carry-over from other donors' samples.

DNA for the CDR3: TGTGCCAGTAGACCTGGGACAGGGTACTACAATGAGCAGTTCTTC. This encodes CASRPGTGYYNEQFF. The chain combines TRBV27 with TRBJ2-1; 9 nucleotides line up with TRBD1. This CDR3 is built from 15 residues. Germline loops: CDR1 MNHEY, CDR2 SMNVEV (reference sequence). With V trimmed by 9 bases and J by 3 bases, 9 bases remained unmatched.

The J gene is TRBJ1-6, the V gene TRBV6-5; TRBD1 might be the D (5 bases). The CDR3 has 17 residues. Germline V gives CDR1 MNHEY, CDR2 SVGAGI. V lost 6 bases, J lost 4 bases, and 19 bases lay in between. As DNA, the CDR3 is TGTGCCAGCAGCCCCGACAGCCCCGGGCGGTATAATTCACCCCTCCACTTT. Protein sequence: CASSPDSPGRYNSPLHF.

This chain links TRBV11-1 with TRBJ1-2, with TRBD1 as a possible D gene (6 bases). Deletions cut 0 bases from V and 10 bases from J, with 15 bases between. Per germline, CDR1 SGHAT and CDR2 FQDESV (reference sequence). The CDR3 loop spans 14 amino acids. The DNA of the CDR3 is TGTGCCAGCAGCTTAGCGCCGGGGACAAAAGACTACACCTTC. The encoded protein is CASSLAPGTKDYTF.

This chain connects TRBV5-1 to TRBJ2-1; 9 bases are a match to TRBD2. The CDR3 sequence is 15 residues long. Per the germline V gene, CDR1 is SGHRS and CDR2 is YFSETQ. Unmatched junction bases numbered 14, after V lost 4 bases and J lost 12 bases. The CDR3 spells CASSVTGGGAWSQFF. CDR3 DNA: TGCGCCAGCAGCGTAACTGGCGGGGGGGCCTGGTCGCAGTTCTTC.

This clonotype was recorded many times. This chain joins TRBV7-8 and TRBJ2-5; 8 bases align to TRBD2. The CDR3 is made up of 14 amino acids. Germline CDR1 is SGHVS and CDR2 is FQNEAQ. J lost 3 bases, V lost 5 bases, and 5 bases had no gene match. CDR3 nucleotides: TGTGCCAGCAGCCCGGCCGGGGGGGAAGAGACCCAGTACTTC. This gives the protein CASSPAGGEETQYF. The full variable domain, its missing parts supplied by reference TRBV7-8 and TRBJ2-5, is GAGVSQSPRYKVAKRGQDVALRCDPISGHVSLFWYQQALGQGPEFLTYFQNEAQLDKSGLPSDRFFAERPEGSVSTLKIQRTQQEDSAVYLCASSPAGGEETQYFGPGTRLLVL.

This clonotype has a count of ten or more. V is TRBV6-5 and J is TRBJ2-7, with 9 nucleotides matching TRBD2. J gave up 2 bases and V 0 bases, and 2 bases lay outside the gene matches. The CDR3 totals 15 residues. The germline V gene encodes CDR1 MNHEY and CDR2 SVGAGI. The CDR3 here is CASSYSVAGAYEQYF. CDR3 bases: TGTGCCAGCAGTTACTCGGTAGCGGGGGCCTACGAGCAGTACTTC.

At least ten counts were recorded for this clonotype. The gene calls are TRBV7-9 and TRBJ2-7, with 11 bases fitting TRBD1. Germline V gene lookup returns CDR1 SEHNR and CDR2 FQNEAQ (reference sequence). The CDR3 runs 16 residues. V lost 2 bases to trimming and J lost 3 bases; unmatched junction nucleotides: 6. CDR3 DNA: TGTGCCAGCAGCTTAAGGCCGGGACAGGGGGTCTACGAGCAGTACTTC. Translation gives CASSLRPGQGVYEQYF.

This clonotype was seen only a few times. J is TRBJ1-2 and V is TRBV7-8, with 10 bases fitting TRBD1. From germline, CDR1 is SGHVS and CDR2 FQNEAQ. With V trimmed by 1 base and J by 4 bases, 6 bases remained unmatched. This CDR3 contains 16 residues. The DNA for the CDR3 is TGTGCCAGCAGCTTAGGAGACAGGGGGCGCGGCTATGGCTACACCTTC. Protein product: CASSLGDRGRGYGYTF.

The chain uses TRBV7-3 and TRBJ2-1, with 8 bases matching TRBD1. There are 17 residues in the CDR3. The germline CDR1 and CDR2 sequences are SGHTA and FQGTGA. Trimming at V came to 2 bases and at J to 4 bases, leaving 10 bases not matched to a gene. The DNA of the CDR3 is TGTGCCAGCAGCTTACTGGCAGGGGGCCCCATTTACAATGAGCAGTTCTTC. Protein product: CASSLLAGGPIYNEQFF.

V usage is TRBV6-6 and J usage is TRBJ2-2; TRBD2 matches 11 bases. The junction had 11 bases not matched to a gene; V was cut back by 4 bases and J by 1 base. The CDR3 contains 19 residues. Germline-derived CDR1 and CDR2 are MNHNY and SVGAGI (reference sequence). The chain's CDR3 is CASSFLLAGGRLNTGELFF. In nucleotides, the CDR3 is TGTGCCAGCAGTTTCCTCCTAGCGGGGGGCCGCCTGAACACCGGGGAGCTGTTTTTT.

This clonotype appeared a few times. This CDR3 reads CASSLSSGEAYNEQFF. In DNA, the CDR3 is TGTGCCAGCAGTTTATCCTCAGGGGAGGCATACAATGAGCAGTTCTTC. The rearrangement uses TRBV27 and TRBJ2-1; either TRBD1 or TRBD2 may fit D (6 bases each). Germline loops: CDR1 MNHEY, CDR2 SMNVEV (reference sequence). The CDR3 length is 16 residues. With 0 bases removed from V and 4 bases from J, the gap between germline ends came to 13 bases.

This clonotype was counted ten times or more. The chain employs TRBV7-9 and TRBJ2-1; D ambiguous. CDR1 SEHNR and CDR2 FQNEAQ come from the germline V gene (reference sequence). Trimming left V 7 bases short and J 0 bases short, with 13 bases between. The CDR3 has 15 amino acids. The CDR3 region is CASTPVFSSYNEQFF. The DNA of the CDR3 is TGTGCCAGCACCCCGGTGTTTTCCTCCTACAATGAGCAGTTCTTC.

Concerning this clonotype: The junction does not match germline at one end; this may be a read error. The chain links TRBV20-1 to TRBJ1-1; D not certain. The CDR3 sequence is 14 residues long. CDR1 is DFQATT and CDR2 is SNEGSKA in the germline V gene (reference sequence). The CDR3 DNA sequence: TGCAGTGCTAGAGATTATAGCTTGAATACTGAAGCTTTCTTT. Translating gives CSARDYSLNTEAFF.